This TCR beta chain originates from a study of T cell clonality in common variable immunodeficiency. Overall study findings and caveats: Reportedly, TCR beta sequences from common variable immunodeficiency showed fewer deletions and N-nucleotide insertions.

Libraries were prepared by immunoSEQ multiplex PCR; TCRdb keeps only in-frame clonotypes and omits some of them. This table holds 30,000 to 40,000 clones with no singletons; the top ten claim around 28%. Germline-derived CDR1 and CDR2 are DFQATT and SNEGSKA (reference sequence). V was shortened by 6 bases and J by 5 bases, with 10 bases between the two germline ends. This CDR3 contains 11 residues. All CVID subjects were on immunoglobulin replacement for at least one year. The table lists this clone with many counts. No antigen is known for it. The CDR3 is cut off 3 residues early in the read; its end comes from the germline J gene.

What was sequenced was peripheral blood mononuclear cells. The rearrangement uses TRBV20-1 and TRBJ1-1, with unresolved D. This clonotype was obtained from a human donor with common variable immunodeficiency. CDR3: CSAQPGTEAFF. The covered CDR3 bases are TGCAGTGCCCAACCAGGTACTGAA.